This TCR beta chain appears in the sequencing data of a study of CD8 T cells in ankylosing spondylitis. General observations from the study: Ankylosing spondylitis blood seemed to carry a telltale TCR beta motif made of under 10 highly homologous variants. Earlier reports found some motif variants in synovial fluid and blood in reactive arthritis.

Germline V gene data show CDR1 as SGDLS and CDR2 as YYNGEE. The V segment lost 4 bases and the J segment 2 bases; nucleotides outside the gene matches: 11. This CDR3 comprises 17 residues. This clonotype was counted ten times or more. Its antigen is not known. The TCR beta libraries were generated through quantitative 5'-RACE incorporating molecular barcodes. TCRdb passed the 5' RACE reads through MiXCR, listing each CDR3 protein once. The profile shows approximately 300,000 distinct CDR3 sequences, under 8.5% of them singletons. The specimen sequenced was blood, either unsorted or a sorted T cell fraction (not recorded which). The V gene is TRBV9, the J gene TRBJ1-5; 8 bases align to TRBD1. This TCR came from a male donor with ankylosing spondylitis. This chain's CDR3 is CASSPRTGNRGNQPQHF. DNA of the CDR3: TGTGCCAGCAGCCCGCGGACAGGGAACAGAGGCAATCAGCCCCAGCATTTT.